This T cell receptor beta chain was sequenced in a study of blood T cells in healthy people across ages. Looking at the study overall: For every two T cells, template switching captured about one barcoded beta molecule. Overall study results and limits: As age increased, TCR beta diversity per million T cells fell in a roughly linear fashion.

Sample-barcoded 5' priming and a J-beta primer mix drove a second PCR of 7 to 11 cycles. MiXCR was run by TCRdb on the 5' RACE reads, yielding one entry per CDR3 protein. The sample lists about 640,000 distinct CDR3 sequences, under 30% occurring once. A note on this clonotype: Antigen: not known.

There are 13 residues in the CDR3. V dropped 5 bases and J dropped 6; count of bases not matched to a gene: 8. Germline CDR1 and CDR2: GTSNPN and SVGIG (reference sequence). A minimum of 5.5 micrograms of total RNA was extracted per sample. The sequence came from a woman of 80 years or more in good health. The sequencing input was blood. The genes are TRBV30 and TRBJ2-5, with TRBD2 matching 8 bases. The CDR3 is CAWAHGGGKTQYF. For the CDR3, the DNA is TGTGCCTGGGCCCACGGGGGGGGAAAGACCCAGTACTTC.